A selection of T cell receptor beta chains follows, all from one sample in a study of control samples from healthy donors and cancer patients. Sequencing used immunoSEQ multiplex PCR; TCRdb keeps in-frame clones, though not all of them. Here the sample spans some 80,000 clones, around 90% being singletons. Material for sequencing was PBMCs. The receptors stem from a woman between 55 and 75 years old with head and neck cancer. CDR3s include the opening cysteine and the closing phenylalanine or tryptophan. The D gene is left open where the match is weak. A row's size may be missing; if present it is once, few, many or a size class.

j_call cdr3_length clone_size d_call v_call cdr3_aa cdr3_nt
TRBJ2-3 12 . . TRBV14 CASSQDPRTQYF TGTGCCAGCAGCCAAGATCCGCGGACGCAGTATTTT
TRBJ1-2 13 once . TRBV13 CASSPRGTGGYTF TGTGCCAGCAGCCCCAGGGGAACTGGTGGCTACACCTTC
TRBJ1-5 12 . . TRBV29-1 CSVGGRDQPQHF TGCAGCGTCGGGGGTAGGGACCAGCCCCAGCATTTT
TRBJ2-1 16 . . TRBV24-1 CATSDPPQTRPGEQFF TGTGCCACCAGTGACCCCCCGCAGACTAGGCCGGGAGAGCAGTTCTTC
TRBJ1-1 15 . TRBD1 TRBV6-6 CASSYGGQGLGEAFF TGTGCCAGCAGTTACGGGGGACAGGGGCTCGGTGAAGCTTTCTTT
TRBJ2-3 12 few . TRBV29-1 CSVEIELDTQYF TGCAGCGTTGAAATAGAGCTGGATACGCAGTATTTT
TRBJ2-2 15 once . TRBV3-1/TRBV3-2 CASSQESDNTGELFF TGTGCCAGCAGCCAAGAATCGGATAACACCGGGGAGCTGTTTTTT
TRBJ2-1 15 . TRBD2 TRBV15 CATTRDAGAYNEQFF TGTGCCACCACCCGAGACGCGGGAGCCTACAATGAGCAGTTCTTC
TRBJ2-1 12 . . TRBV7-2 CASSSSVREQFF TGTGCCAGCAGCTCGAGCGTGCGTGAGCAGTTCTTC
TRBJ2-3 13 . TRBD2 TRBV19 CASKREGSDTQYF TGTGCCAGTAAGCGGGAGGGCTCAGATACGCAGTATTTT